This TCR beta chain originates from a study of blood T cell repertoires in COVID-19. Per the study methods: It was from reference gene primer amplification that nucleated cell counts were estimated. This table comes from immunoSEQ multiplex PCR, and its TCRdb copy is limited to in-frame clones, with some not included. The V and J calls and clone size come from that table; D and trimming were worked out from the DNA. This table holds fewer than 85,000 clones, over 70% found once. The CDR3 runs to 13 residues. Trimming took off 6 bases at V and 4 bases at J, with 9 bases between the two ends. CDR1 and CDR2 (germline): SGHTA, FQGNSA.

The chain carries TRBV7-2 and TRBJ2-2, with a weak D call TRBD2 (6 bases). Material for sequencing was peripheral blood. The TCR originated in a man aged 55 to 70 with acute or convalescent COVID-19. The CDR3: CASSRGSTGELFF. Written as DNA, the CDR3 is TGTGCCAGCAGTCGGGGGAGCACCGGGGAGCTGTTTTTT.